This T cell receptor (beta chain) was identified in a study of cytomegalovirus exposure and HLA in healthy donors. As concerns this clone: The DNA is omitted, as the CDR3 cannot be located on it reliably, and the CDR3 follows TCRdb's listing.

A multiplex PCR was run with 60 Vbeta primers and 13 Jbeta primers. Authors' methods: Among the unique TCR beta chains that a later analysis counted, about 85 million in all, 9.5 million to 12 million were shared. Profiling relied on immunoSEQ multiplex PCR, and the TCRdb table lists in-frame clones only, not all of them. V, J and clone size were drawn from that table, and D and trimming were deduced from the DNA. Among around 230,000 clones, roughly 85% were seen once, and the ten largest hold about 2%. Sequencing used PBMCs. The TCR originated in a male donor in good health and CMV-seronegative.

The CDR3 spells CASILGEGIQYF. The chain carries TRBV2 and TRBJ2-4; the DNA was not compared with TRBD2, the D call given in the table. CDR1 and CDR2 (germline): SNHLY, FYNNEI. The CDR3 extends over 12 residues, inclusive of both ends.